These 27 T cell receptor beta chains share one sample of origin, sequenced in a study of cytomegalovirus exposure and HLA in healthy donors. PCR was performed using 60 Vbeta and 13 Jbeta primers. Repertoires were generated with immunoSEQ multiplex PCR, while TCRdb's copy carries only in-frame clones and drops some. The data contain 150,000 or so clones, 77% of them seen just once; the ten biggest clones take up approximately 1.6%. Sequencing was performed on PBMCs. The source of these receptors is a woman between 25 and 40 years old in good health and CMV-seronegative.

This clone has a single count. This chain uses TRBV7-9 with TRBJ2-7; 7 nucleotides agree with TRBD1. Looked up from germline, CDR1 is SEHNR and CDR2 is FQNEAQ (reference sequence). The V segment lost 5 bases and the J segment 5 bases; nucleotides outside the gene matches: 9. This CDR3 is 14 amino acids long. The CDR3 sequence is CASSPGTVGDEQYF. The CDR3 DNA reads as TGTGCCAGCAGCCCCGGGACAGTCGGCGACGAGCAGTACTTC.

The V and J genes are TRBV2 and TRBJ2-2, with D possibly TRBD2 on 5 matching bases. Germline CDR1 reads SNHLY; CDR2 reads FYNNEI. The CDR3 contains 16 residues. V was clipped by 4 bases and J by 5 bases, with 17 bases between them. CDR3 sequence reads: CASSVSLRGLTGELFF. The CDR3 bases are TGTGCCAGCAGTGTTAGTCTCCGAGGGTTGACCGGGGAGCTGTTTTTT.

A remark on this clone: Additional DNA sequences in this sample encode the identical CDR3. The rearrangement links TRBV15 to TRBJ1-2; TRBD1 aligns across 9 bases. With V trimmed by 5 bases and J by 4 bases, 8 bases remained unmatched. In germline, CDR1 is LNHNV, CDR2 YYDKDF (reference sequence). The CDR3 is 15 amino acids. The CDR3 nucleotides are TGTGCCACCAGCCGACCTGGACAGGGGAGCTATGGCTACACCTTC. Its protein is CATSRPGQGSYGYTF.

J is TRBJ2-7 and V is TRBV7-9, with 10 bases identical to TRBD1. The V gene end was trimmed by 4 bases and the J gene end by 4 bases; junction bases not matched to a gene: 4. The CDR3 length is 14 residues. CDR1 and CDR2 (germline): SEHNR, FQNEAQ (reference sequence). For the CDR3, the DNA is TGTGCCAGCAGCTCCCGGGACAGGGGTTACGAGCAGTACTTC. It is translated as CASSSRDRGYEQYF.

This CDR3 is CASSAKGARTEAFF. DNA of the CDR3: TGTGCCAGCAGCGCCAAGGGGGCGCGAACTGAAGCTTTCTTT. This sequence joins TRBV7-9 and TRBJ1-1; 7 bases map to TRBD1. The CDR3 spans 14 residues. Germline loops: CDR1 SEHNR, CDR2 FQNEAQ (reference sequence). J was trimmed by 5 bases and V by 5 bases; bases with no gene match: 8.

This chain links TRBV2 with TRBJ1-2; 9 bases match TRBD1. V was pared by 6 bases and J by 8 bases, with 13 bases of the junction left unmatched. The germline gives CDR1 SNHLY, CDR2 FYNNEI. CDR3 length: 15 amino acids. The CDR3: CASRTLPGQGRGYTF. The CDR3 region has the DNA TGTGCCAGCAGGACGCTACCGGGACAGGGTCGCGGCTACACCTTC.

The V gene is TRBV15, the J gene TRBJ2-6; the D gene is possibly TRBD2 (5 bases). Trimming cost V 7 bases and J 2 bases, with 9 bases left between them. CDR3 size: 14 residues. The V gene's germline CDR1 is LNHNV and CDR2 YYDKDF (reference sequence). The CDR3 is CATNVGAGANVLTF. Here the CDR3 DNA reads TGTGCCACCAACGTGGGAGCTGGGGCCAACGTCCTGACTTTC.

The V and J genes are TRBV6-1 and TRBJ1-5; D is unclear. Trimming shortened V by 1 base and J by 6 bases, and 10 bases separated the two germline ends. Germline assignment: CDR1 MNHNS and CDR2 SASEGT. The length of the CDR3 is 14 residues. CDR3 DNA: TGTGCCAGCAGTGAAGGTCGTATCGGTCAGCCCCAGCATTTT. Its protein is CASSEGRIGQPQHF.

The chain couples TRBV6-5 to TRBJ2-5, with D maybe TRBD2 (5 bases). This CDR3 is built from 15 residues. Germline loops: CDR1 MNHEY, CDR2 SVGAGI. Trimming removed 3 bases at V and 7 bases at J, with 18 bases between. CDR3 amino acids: CASSYPKPGGRTQYF. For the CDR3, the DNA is TGTGCCAGCAGTTATCCAAAACCAGGCGGGCGGACCCAGTACTTC.

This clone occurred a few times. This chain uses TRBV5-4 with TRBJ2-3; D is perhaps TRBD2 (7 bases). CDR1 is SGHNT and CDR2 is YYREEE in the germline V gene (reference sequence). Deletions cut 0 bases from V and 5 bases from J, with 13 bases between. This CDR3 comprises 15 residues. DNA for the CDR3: TGTGCCAGCAGCTTGGGGCGGGGGCCCGTAGATACGCAGTATTTT. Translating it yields CASSLGRGPVDTQYF.

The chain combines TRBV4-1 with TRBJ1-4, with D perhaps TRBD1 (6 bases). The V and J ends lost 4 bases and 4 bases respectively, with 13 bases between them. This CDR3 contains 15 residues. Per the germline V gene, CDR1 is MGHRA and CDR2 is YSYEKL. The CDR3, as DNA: TGCGCCAGCAGCCCAACAGGGTTGAATAATGAAAAACTGTTTTTT. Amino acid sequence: CASSPTGLNNEKLFF.

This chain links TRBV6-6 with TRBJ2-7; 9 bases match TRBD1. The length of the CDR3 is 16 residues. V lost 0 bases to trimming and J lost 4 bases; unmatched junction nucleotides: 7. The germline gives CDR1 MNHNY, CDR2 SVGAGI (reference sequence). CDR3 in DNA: TGTGCCAGCAGTTACTCGAAGATTGGACAGGGGTACGAGCAGTACTTC. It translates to CASSYSKIGQGYEQYF.

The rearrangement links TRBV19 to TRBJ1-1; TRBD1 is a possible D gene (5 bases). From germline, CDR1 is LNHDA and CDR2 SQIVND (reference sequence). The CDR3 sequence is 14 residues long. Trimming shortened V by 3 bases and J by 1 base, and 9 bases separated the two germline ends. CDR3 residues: CASSMRTSNTEAFF. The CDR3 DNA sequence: TGTGCCAGTAGTATGAGGACATCGAACACTGAAGCTTTCTTT. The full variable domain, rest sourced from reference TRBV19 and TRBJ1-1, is DGGITQSPKYLFRKEGQNVTLSCEQNLNHDAMYWYRQDPGQGLRLIYYSQIVNDFQKGDIAEGYSVSREKKESFPLTVTSAQKNPTAFYLCASSMRTSNTEAFFGQGTRLTVV.

The CDR3 bases are TGTGCCAGCAGTGAATCGGGGTTTGAGACCCAGTACTTC. Protein product: CASSESGFETQYF. The chain carries TRBV25-1 and TRBJ2-5; TRBD2 is a possible D gene (5 bases). CDR1 and CDR2 from the germline V gene are MGHDK and SYGVNS. Trimming pared 1 base from V and 5 bases from J, leaving 8 bases between. The CDR3 has 13 residues.

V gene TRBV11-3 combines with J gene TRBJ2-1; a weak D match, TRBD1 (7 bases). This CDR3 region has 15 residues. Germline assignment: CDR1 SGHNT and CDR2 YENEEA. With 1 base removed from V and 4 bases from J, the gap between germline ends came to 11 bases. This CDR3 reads CASSLGGDSYNEQFF. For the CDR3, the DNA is TGTGCCAGCAGCTTAGGGGGGGACAGTTACAATGAGCAGTTCTTC.

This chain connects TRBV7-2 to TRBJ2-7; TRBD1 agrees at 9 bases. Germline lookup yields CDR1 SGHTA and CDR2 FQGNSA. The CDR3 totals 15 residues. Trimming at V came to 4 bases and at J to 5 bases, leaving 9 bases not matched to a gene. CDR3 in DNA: TGTGCCAGCAGCTCCACCGGGACAGGGAACCACGAGCAGTACTTC. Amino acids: CASSSTGTGNHEQYF.

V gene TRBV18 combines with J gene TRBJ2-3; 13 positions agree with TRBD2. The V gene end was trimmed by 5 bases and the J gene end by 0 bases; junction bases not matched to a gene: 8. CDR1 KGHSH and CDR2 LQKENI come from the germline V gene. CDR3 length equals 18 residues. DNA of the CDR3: TGTGCCAGCTCATGGGGGACTAGCGGGGTTAATAGCACAGATACGCAGTATTTT. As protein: CASSWGTSGVNSTDTQYF.

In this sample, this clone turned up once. CDR3 sequence reads: CASSSTAGTGNEKLFF. The CDR3 DNA is TGTGCCAGCAGCTCTACCGCCGGGACAGGGAATGAAAAACTGTTTTTT. The chain uses TRBV7-9 and TRBJ1-4, with TRBD1 identical over 9 bases. CDR3 length: 16 amino acids. From germline, CDR1 is SEHNR and CDR2 FQNEAQ (reference sequence). V trimming: 4 bases; J trimming: 5 bases; junction bases outside the gene matches: 8.

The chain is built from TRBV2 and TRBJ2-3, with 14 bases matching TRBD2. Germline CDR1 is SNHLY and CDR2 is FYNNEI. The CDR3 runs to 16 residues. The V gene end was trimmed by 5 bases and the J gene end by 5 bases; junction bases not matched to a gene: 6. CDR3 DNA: TGTGCCAGCAGTTGGGGACTAGCGGGGGTAGGAGATACGCAGTATTTT. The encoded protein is CASSWGLAGVGDTQYF.

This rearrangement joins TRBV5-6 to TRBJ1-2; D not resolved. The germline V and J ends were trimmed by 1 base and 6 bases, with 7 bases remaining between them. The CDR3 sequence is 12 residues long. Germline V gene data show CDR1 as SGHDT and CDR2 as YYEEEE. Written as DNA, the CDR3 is TGTGCCAGCAGCTTGAAACCGGATGGCTACACCTTC. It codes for CASSLKPDGYTF.

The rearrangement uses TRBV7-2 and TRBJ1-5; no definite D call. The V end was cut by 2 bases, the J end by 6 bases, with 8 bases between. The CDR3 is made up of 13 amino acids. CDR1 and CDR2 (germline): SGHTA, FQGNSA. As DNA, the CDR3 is TGTGCCAGCAGCTTACCAGCAGGTCAGCCCCAGCATTTT. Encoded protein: CASSLPAGQPQHF.

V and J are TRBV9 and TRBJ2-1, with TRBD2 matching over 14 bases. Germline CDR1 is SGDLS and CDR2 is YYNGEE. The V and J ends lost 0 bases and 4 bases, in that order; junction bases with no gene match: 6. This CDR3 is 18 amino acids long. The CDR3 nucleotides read TGTGCCAGCAGCGTAGGACTAGCGGGGGGGAAAACTTACAATGAGCAGTTCTTC. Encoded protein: CASSVGLAGGKTYNEQFF.

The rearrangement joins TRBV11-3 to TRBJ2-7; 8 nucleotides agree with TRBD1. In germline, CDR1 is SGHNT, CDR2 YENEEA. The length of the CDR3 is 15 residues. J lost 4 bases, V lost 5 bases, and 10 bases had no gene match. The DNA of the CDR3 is TGTGCCAGCAGCCCGCGGACAGGGCAGGAGTACGAGCAGTACTTC. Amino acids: CASSPRTGQEYEQYF.

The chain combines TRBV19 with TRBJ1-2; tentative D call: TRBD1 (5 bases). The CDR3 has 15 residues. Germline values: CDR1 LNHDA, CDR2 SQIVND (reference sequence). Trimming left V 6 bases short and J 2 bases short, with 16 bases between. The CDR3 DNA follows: TGTGCCAGTAGCTCCGTCCAGGGATTCAACTATGGCTACACCTTC. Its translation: CASSSVQGFNYGYTF.

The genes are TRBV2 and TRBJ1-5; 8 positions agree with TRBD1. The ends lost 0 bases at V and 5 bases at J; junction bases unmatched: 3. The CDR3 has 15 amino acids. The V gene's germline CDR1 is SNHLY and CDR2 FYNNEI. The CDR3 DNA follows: TGTGCCAGCAGTGAAGCGGACAGGGCGTATCAGCCCCAGCATTTT. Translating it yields CASSEADRAYQPQHF.

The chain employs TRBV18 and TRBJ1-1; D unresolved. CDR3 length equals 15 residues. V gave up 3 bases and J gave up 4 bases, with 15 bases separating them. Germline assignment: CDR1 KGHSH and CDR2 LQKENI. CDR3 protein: CASSPTQEEGTEAFF. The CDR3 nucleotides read TGTGCCAGCTCACCCACCCAGGAGGAAGGCACTGAAGCTTTCTTT.

The CDR3 spells CASSQHSGTIGELFF. The CDR3 nucleotides are TGTGCCAGCAGCCAGCACAGCGGGACAATCGGGGAGCTGTTTTTT. The chain couples TRBV14 to TRBJ2-2; a possible D gene is TRBD2 (7 bases). Trimming shortened V by 3 bases and J by 7 bases, and 15 bases separated the two germline ends. This CDR3 comprises 15 residues. Germline-derived CDR1 and CDR2 are SGHDN and FVKESK.